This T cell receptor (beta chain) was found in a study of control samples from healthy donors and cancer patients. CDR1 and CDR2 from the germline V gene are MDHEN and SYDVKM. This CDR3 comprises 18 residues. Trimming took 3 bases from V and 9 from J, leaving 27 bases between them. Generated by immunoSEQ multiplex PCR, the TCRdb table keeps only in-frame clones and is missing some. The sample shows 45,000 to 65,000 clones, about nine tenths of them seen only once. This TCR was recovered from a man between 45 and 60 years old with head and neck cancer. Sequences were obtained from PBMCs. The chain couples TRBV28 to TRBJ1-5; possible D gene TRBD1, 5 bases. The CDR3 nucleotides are TGTGCCAGCAGTTTTAGGGTAGGACGGAGGGGTCGAGGATTGCCCCAGCATTTT. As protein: CASSFRVGRRGRGLPQHF. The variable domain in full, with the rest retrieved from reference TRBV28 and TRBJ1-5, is DVKVTQSSRYLVKRTGEKVFLECVQDMDHENMFWYRQDPGLGLRLIYFSYDVKMKEKGDIPEGYSVSREKKERFSLILESASTNQTSMYLCASSFRVGRRGRGLPQHFGDGTRLSIL.